Only a few counts were recorded for the clone carrying this TCR beta chain. Its antigen is as yet unknown. The CDR3 loop spans 14 amino acids. The germline V gene encodes CDR1 SGHNT and CDR2 YENEEA. The V segment lost 5 bases and the J segment 5 bases; nucleotides outside the gene matches: 5. The data stem from a study of cytomegalovirus exposure and HLA in healthy donors. With 60 Vbeta and 13 Jbeta primers, the PCR was carried out. How the authors handled the data: The authors later counted 75 million to 90 million unique TCR beta chains, approximately 10 million of them shared. The table came from immunoSEQ multiplex PCR; TCRdb's copy has only in-frame clones and leaves some out. V, J and clone size are taken as reported in that table, and D and trimming were inferred from the DNA itself. Of under 150,000 clones detected, 80% appear once; the ten largest clones hold about 2.2%. Findings and caveats of the study: Later examination showed HLA-associated TCR beta chains had greater clonal expansion than equally common others. Later analysis placed DRB1 highest and HLA-C lowest in TCR association rates, which differed by HLA locus. The classifier was said to identify cytomegalovirus status with high specificity and sensitivity.

The sample comprised PBMCs. The clonotype comes from a man aged 50 to 59 in good health and CMV-seronegative. This chain connects TRBV11-3 to TRBJ2-7; 11 bases align to TRBD2. CDR3 sequence (DNA): TGTGCCAGCAGCCGTAGCGGGGGGGCCCACGAGCAGTACTTC. It encodes CASSRSGGAHEQYF.